This TCR beta chain was documented in a study of blood T cells in healthy people across ages. V shed 11 bases, J shed 1 base, and the junction held 8 bases outside the gene matches. Per the germline V gene, CDR1 is SNHLY and CDR2 is FYNNEI. The CDR3 is 14 residues long. Sample donors were healthy Caucasian individuals that came from Russia, aged roughly 6 to 90. Each donor's blood draw was 8.5 to 10 milliliters of peripheral blood. Then a second PCR, running roughly 6 to 12 cycles, was carried out with a sample-barcoded 5' primer and a J-beta primer mix. TCRdb ran MiXCR on the 5' RACE reads and lists one entry per CDR3 protein. This sample yields 700,000 to 800,000 distinct CDR3 sequences, of which approximately 39% are seen a single time; around a fifth belongs to the top ten.

The J gene is TRBJ2-4, the V gene TRBV2, with 7 positions matching TRBD2. The sequence was collected from a woman aged 55-70 years in good health. Sample: blood. CDR3 region: CAAGESEAKNIQYF. CDR3 nucleotide sequence: TGTGCCGCGGGGGAATCTGAGGCCAAAAACATTCAGTACTTC. Full variable domain (remainder filled in from reference TRBV2 and TRBJ2-4): EPEVTQTPSHQVTQMGQEVILRCVPISNHLYFYWYRQILGQKVEFLVSFYNNEISEKSEIFDDQFSVERPDGSNFTLKIRSTKLEDSAMYFCAAGESEAKNIQYFGAGTRLSVL.